Reported below is one T cell receptor beta chain. This sample is drawn from a study of blood T cell repertoires in COVID-19. Study-level information: Sites in the United States, Italy and Spain provided acute and convalescent COVID-19 samples. PBMCs, B-cell-depleted T cells, or T cells were the source of the cDNA or gDNA that made up the material.

CDR1 LGHDT and CDR2 YNNKEL come from the germline V gene (reference sequence). CDR3 length equals 14 residues. Trimming removed 5 bases from V and 3 bases from J; junction bases left unmatched: 4. Source study methods: Estimation of nucleated cell counts was performed using reference gene primer amplification. Repertoires were generated with immunoSEQ multiplex PCR, while TCRdb's copy carries only in-frame clones and drops some. V and J calls plus clone size are reproduced from that table; the DNA served to infer D and trimming. This sample yields about 34,000 clones, of which roughly 80% are seen a single time; roughly 15% belongs to the top ten.

The sequence came from a man older than 75 with active or convalescent COVID-19. Sequencing was performed on peripheral blood. The chain employs TRBV3-1 (or the pseudogene TRBV3-2) and TRBJ2-7, with TRBD1 matching over 10 bases. The CDR3 bases are TGTGCCAGCAGCTCCCGGGACAGGGGCTACGAGCAGTACTTC. Its translation: CASSSRDRGYEQYF.